This paragraph reports one TCR beta chain. The target antigen is unknown. This entry belongs to a study of blood T cells in healthy people across ages. Study-wide results and caveats: Any conclusive comparison of naive versus antigen-experienced cells was prevented by using unsorted PBMCs. Versus aged donors, long-lived donors had higher diversity and more naive CD4+ cells.

Alongside a J-beta primer mix, a sample-barcoded 5' primer served in a second PCR lasting about 6 to 12 cycles. TCRdb recomputed calls from the 5' RACE reads with MiXCR, one row per CDR3 protein. The sample has 2 million or so distinct CDR3 sequences; roughly 49% are singletons. The CDR3 loop spans 13 amino acids. CDR1 is MGHDK, CDR2 SYGVNS, per germline. V was clipped by 8 bases and J by 4 bases; unmatched bases: 6. Caucasian individuals from Russia who were healthy and aged about 6 to 90 acted as donors. Every sample had a minimum of 6.5 million PBMCs isolated. The sequence was collected from a woman aged 35 to 49 in good health. Specimen: blood. The chain combines TRBV25-1 with TRBJ2-5, with 8 bases matching TRBD1. CDR3 amino acids: CASARTGPETQYF. CDR3 bases: TGTGCCAGCGCCAGGACAGGGCCAGAGACCCAGTACTTC.